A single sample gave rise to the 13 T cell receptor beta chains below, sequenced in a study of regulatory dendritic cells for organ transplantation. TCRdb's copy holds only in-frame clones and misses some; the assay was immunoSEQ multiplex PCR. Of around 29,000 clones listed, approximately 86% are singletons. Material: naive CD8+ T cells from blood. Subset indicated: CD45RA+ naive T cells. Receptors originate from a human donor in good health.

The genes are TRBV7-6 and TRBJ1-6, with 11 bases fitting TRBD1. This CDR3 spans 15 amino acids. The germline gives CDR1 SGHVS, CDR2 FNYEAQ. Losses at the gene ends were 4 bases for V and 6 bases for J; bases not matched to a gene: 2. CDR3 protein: CASSSGQGANSPLHF. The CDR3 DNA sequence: TGTGCCAGCAGCTCCGGACAGGGGGCTAATTCACCCCTCCACTTT.

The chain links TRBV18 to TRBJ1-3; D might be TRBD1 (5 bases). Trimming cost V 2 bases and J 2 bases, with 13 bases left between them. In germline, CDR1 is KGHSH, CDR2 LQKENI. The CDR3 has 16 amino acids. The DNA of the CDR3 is TGTGCCAGCTCACCAGAACCAGGGTCGACTGGAAACACCATATATTTT. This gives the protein CASSPEPGSTGNTIYF.

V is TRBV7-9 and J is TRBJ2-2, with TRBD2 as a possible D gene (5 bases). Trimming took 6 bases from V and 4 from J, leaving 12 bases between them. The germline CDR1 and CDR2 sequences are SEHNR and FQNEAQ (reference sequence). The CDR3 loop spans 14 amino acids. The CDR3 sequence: CASRSAGFTGELFF. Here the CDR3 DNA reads TGTGCCAGCAGGTCCGCGGGTTTCACCGGGGAGCTGTTTTTT.

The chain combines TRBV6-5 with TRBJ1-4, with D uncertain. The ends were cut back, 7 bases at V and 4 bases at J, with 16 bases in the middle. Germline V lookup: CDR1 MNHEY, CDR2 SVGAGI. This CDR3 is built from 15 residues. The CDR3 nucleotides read TGTGCCAGCACCGCGCAGGCCGGGATTAATGAAAAACTGTTTTTT. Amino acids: CASTAQAGINEKLFF.

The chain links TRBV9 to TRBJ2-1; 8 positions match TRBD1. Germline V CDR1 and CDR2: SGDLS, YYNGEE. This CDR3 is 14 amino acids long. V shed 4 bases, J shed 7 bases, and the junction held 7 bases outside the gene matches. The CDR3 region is CASSPWTGWNEQFF. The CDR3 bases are TGTGCCAGCAGCCCCTGGACAGGGTGGAATGAGCAGTTCTTC.

The DNA of the CDR3 is TGTGCCAGCAGCATTAGCGGAGCCACAGATACGCAGTATTTT. Protein sequence: CASSISGATDTQYF. The chain employs TRBV9 and TRBJ2-3; D might be TRBD2 (6 bases). The CDR3 sequence is 14 residues long. The germline V gene has CDR1 SGDLS and CDR2 YYNGEE. Deletions cut 4 bases from V and 2 bases from J, with 11 bases between.

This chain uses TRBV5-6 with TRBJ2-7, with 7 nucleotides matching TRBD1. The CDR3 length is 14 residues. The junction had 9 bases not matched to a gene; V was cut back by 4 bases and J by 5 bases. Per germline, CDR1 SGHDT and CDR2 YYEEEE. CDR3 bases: TGTGCCAGCAGCCCTTATTTACAGGGGCACGAGCAGTACTTC. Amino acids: CASSPYLQGHEQYF.

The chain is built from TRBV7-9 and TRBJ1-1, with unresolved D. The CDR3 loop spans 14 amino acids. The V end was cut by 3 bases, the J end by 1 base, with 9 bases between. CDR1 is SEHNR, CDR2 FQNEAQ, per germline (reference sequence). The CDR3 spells CASSLVQANTEAFF. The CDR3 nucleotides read TGTGCCAGCAGCTTGGTCCAGGCGAACACTGAAGCTTTCTTT.

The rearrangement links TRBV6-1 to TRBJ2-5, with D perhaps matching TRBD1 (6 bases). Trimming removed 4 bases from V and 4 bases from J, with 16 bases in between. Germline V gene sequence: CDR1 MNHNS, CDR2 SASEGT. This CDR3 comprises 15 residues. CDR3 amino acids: CASSAYAGDPETQYF. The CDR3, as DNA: TGTGCCAGCAGTGCCTACGCAGGGGATCCAGAGACCCAGTACTTC.

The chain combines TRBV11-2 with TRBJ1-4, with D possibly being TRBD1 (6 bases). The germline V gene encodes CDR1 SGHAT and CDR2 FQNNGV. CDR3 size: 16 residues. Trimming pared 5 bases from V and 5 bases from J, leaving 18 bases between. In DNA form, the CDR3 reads TGTGCCAGCAGCAGTTCAGGGGCGGAACTCAATGAAAAACTGTTTTTT. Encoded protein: CASSSSGAELNEKLFF. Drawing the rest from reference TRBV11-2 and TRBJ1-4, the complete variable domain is EAGVAQSPRYKIIEKRQSVAFWCNPISGHATLYWYQQILGQGPKLLIQFQNNGVVDDSQLPKDRFSAERLKGVDSTLKIQPAKLEDSAVYLCASSSSGAELNEKLFFGSGTQLSVL.

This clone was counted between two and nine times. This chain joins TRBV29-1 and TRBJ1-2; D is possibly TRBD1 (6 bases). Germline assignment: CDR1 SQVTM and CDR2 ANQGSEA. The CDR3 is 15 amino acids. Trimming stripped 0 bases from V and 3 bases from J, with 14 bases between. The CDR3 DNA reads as TGCAGCGTTGAAGAATACAGGGTATGGGACTATGGCTACACCTTC. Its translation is CSVEEYRVWDYGYTF.

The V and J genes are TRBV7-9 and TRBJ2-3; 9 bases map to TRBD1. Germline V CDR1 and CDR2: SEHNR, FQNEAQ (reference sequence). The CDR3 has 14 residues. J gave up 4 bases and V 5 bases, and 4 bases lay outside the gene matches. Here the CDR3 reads CASSRDRGADTQYF. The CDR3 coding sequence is TGTGCCAGCAGCCGTGACAGGGGGGCAGATACGCAGTATTTT.

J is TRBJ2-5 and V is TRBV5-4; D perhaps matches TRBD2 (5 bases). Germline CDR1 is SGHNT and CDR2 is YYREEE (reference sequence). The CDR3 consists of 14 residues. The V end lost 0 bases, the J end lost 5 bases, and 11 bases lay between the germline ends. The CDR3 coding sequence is TGTGCCAGCAGCTTGGTCATGGGAGCGGAGACCCAGTACTTC. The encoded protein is CASSLVMGAETQYF.